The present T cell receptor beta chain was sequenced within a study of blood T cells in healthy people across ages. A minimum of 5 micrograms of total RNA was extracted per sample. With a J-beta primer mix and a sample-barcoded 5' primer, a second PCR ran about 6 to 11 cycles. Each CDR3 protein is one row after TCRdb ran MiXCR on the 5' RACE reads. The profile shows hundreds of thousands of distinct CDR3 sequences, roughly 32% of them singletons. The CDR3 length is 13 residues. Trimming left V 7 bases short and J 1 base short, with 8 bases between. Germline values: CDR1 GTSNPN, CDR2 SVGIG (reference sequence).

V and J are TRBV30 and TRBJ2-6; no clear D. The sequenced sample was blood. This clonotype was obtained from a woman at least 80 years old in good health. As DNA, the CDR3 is TGTGCCTATAGGGTATCTGGGGCCAACGTCCTGACTTTC. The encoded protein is CAYRVSGANVLTF. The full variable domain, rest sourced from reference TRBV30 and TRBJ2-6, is SQTIHQWPATLVQPVGSPLSLECTVEGTSNPNLYWYRQAAGRGLQLLFYSVGIGQISSEVPQNLSASRPQDRQFILSSKKLLLSDSGFYLCAYRVSGANVLTFGAGSRLTVL.